The 6 T cell receptor beta chains below were found in one sample sequenced in a study of cytotoxic CD8 clonotypes in ibrutinib-treated CLL. The repertoire was sequenced with immunoSEQ multiplex PCR; TCRdb's copy has only in-frame clones and lacks some. The sample holds 250,000 to 350,000 clones; roughly 76% are singletons and the top ten take 5.6%. This sample comprised PBMCs, obtained at disease progression, from a patient treated with ibrutinib. Receptors originate from a human donor with chronic lymphocytic leukemia.

The table lists this clone with a count of one. This chain joins TRBV5-4 and TRBJ1-4; 8 nucleotides agree with TRBD1. The CDR3 loop spans 16 amino acids. The V gene end was trimmed by 1 base and the J gene end by 2 bases; junction bases not matched to a gene: 4. The V gene's germline CDR1 is SGHNT and CDR2 YYREEE (reference sequence). The CDR3 sequence: CASSLLQGATNEKLFF. The DNA for the CDR3 is TGTGCCAGCAGCTTGTTGCAGGGGGCGACTAATGAAAAACTGTTTTTT.

This clone has only a few counts. CDR3 DNA: TGTGCCAGCGGGACAGGGAGCCAGCCCCAGCATTTT. Its translation: CASGTGSQPQHF. The V gene is TRBV28, the J gene TRBJ1-5, with 9 bases lining up with TRBD1. The germline gives CDR1 MDHEN, CDR2 SYDVKM. This CDR3 comprises 12 residues. V lost 8 bases to trimming and J lost 7 bases; unmatched junction nucleotides: 3. The variable domain in full, completed from reference TRBV28 and TRBJ1-5, reads DVKVTQSSRYLVKRTGEKVFLECVQDMDHENMFWYRQDPGLGLRLIYFSYDVKMKEKGDIPEGYSVSREKKERFSLILESASTNQTSMYLCASGTGSQPQHFGDGTRLSIL.

The chain joins TRBV25-1 to TRBJ1-1; 11 bases fit TRBD1. The CDR3 is 15 amino acids. V trimming: 2 bases; J trimming: 5 bases; junction bases outside the gene matches: 4. Germline V lookup: CDR1 MGHDK, CDR2 SYGVNS. The DNA of the CDR3 is TGTGCCAGCAGTGAAGGACAGGGGGCGTATACTGAAGCTTTCTTT. This translates into CASSEGQGAYTEAFF.

The V gene is TRBV5-1, the J gene TRBJ2-7; D is unclear. This CDR3 has 13 amino acids. With 4 bases removed from V and 2 bases from J, the gap between germline ends came to 10 bases. Germline loops: CDR1 SGHRS, CDR2 YFSETQ. The CDR3: CASSADGPYEQYF. The CDR3 bases are TGCGCCAGCAGCGCGGACGGACCCTACGAGCAGTACTTC. The variable domain in full, completed from reference TRBV5-1 and TRBJ2-7, reads KAGVTQTPRYLIKTRGQQVTLSCSPISGHRSVSWYQQTPGQGLQFLFEYFSETQRNKGNFPGRFSGRQFSNSRSEMNVSTLELGDSALYLCASSADGPYEQYFGPGTRLTVT.

This chain links TRBV2 with TRBJ2-7; TRBD1 agrees at 8 bases. This CDR3 has 13 residues. Trimming took 6 bases from V and 4 from J; bases not matched to a gene: 5. Germline V lookup: CDR1 SNHLY, CDR2 FYNNEI. The CDR3 here is CASRDRVWYEQYF. The CDR3 nucleotides read TGTGCCAGCAGGGACAGGGTTTGGTACGAGCAGTACTTC.

In this sample, this clone turned up once. CDR3 sequence reads: CASGRGREETQYF. CDR3 nucleotide sequence: TGTGCTAGTGGTCGGGGGAGGGAAGAGACCCAGTACTTC. This rearrangement joins TRBV12-5 to TRBJ2-5; 7 bases are shared with TRBD2. V gave up 5 bases and J gave up 3 bases; unmatched junction bases: 3. Germline-derived CDR1 and CDR2 are LGHNT and FRNRAP. The CDR3 sequence is 13 residues long.